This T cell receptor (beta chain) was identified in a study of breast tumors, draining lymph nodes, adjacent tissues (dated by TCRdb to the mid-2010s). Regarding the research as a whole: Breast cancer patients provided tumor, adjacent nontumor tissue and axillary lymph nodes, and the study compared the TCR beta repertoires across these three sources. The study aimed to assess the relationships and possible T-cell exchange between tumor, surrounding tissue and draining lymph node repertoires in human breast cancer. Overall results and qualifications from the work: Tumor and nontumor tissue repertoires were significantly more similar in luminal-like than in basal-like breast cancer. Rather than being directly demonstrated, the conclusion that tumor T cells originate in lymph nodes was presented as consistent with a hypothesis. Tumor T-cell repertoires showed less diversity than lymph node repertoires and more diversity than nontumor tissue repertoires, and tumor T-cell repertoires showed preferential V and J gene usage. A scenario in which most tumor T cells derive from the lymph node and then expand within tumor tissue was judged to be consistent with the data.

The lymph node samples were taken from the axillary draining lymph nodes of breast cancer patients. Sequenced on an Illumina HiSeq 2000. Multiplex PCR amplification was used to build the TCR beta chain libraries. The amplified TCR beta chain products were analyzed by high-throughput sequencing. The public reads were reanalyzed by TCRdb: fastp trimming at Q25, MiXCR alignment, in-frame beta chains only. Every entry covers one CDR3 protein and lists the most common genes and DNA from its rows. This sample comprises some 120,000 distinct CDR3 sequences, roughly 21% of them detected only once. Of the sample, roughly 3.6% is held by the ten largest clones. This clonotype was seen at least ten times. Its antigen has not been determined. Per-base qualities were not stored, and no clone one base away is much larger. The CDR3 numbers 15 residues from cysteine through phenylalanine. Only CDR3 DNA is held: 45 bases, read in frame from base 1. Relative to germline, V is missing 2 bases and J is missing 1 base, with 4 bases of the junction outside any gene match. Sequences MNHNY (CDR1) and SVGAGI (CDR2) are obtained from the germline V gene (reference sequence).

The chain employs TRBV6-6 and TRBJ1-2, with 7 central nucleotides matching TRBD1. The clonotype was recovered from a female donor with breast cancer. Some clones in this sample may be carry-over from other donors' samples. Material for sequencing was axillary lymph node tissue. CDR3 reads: CASSYGTDDNYGYTF. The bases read TGTGCCAGCAGTTACGGGACAGATGATAACTATGGCTACACCTTC.